These 9 T cell receptor beta chains were sequenced from one sample in a study of T cells in Graves' hyperthyroidism and ophthalmopathy. Amplified TCR beta CDR3 regions came from RNA transcripts. The HTBI primer set served for first-round RT-PCR of the TCR CDR3. TCRdb independently ran MiXCR on the multiplex PCR reads; one entry per CDR3 protein. Of fewer than 900,000 distinct CDR3 sequences in the sample, around 19% were seen once. Sequences were obtained from blood. These receptors came from a woman in her forties or fifties with Graves' hyperthyroidism that later progressed to Graves' ophthalmopathy.

The CDR3 region has the DNA TGTGCCAGGAGCCCCACAGGGGGCACGAGAGAGACCCAGTACTTC. It translates to CARSPTGGTRETQYF. The V gene is TRBV11-1, the J gene TRBJ2-5, with TRBD1 matching 9 bases. With V trimmed by 9 bases and J by 4 bases, 12 bases remained unmatched. CDR3 length: 15 residues. Per germline, CDR1 SGHAT and CDR2 FQDESV (reference sequence).

This clonotype came up a few times. The chain is built from TRBV7-3 and TRBJ1-1; D is unresolved. Germline V gene sequence: CDR1 SGHTA, CDR2 FQGTGA. CDR3 length equals 15 residues. Trimming cost V 6 bases and J 2 bases, with 16 bases left between them. The CDR3 reads CASRVKWGGNTEAFF. The CDR3 DNA reads TGTGCCAGCAGAGTGAAATGGGGTGGTAACACTGAAGCTTTCTTT.

This clonotype was seen a few times. The gene calls are TRBV12-3 or TRBV12-4 and TRBJ1-3, with D tentatively TRBD1 (6 bases). The CDR3 runs 16 residues. V lost 5 bases and J lost 2, with 16 bases in between. CDR3 protein: CASSRTAGAAGNTIYF. CDR3 DNA sequence: TGTGCCAGCAGTCGCACCGCAGGGGCCGCTGGAAACACCATATATTTT.

The chain couples TRBV7-9 to TRBJ2-3; D might be TRBD1 (5 bases). Trimming took 6 bases from V and 2 from J, leaving 18 bases between them. CDR1 is SEHNR and CDR2 is FQNEAQ in the germline V gene (reference sequence). This CDR3 has 16 residues. The DNA for the CDR3 is TGTGCCAGCAGTCCCCCCCGACAGAAACTCACAGATACGCAGTATTTT. Amino acids: CASSPPRQKLTDTQYF. The full variable domain, its missing parts supplied by reference TRBV7-9 and TRBJ2-3, is DTGVSQNPRHKITKRGQNVTFRCDPISEHNRLYWYRQTLGQGPEFLTYFQNEAQLEKSRLLSDRFSAERPKGSFSTLEIQRTEQGDSAMYLCASSPPRQKLTDTQYFGPGTRLTVL.

This clonotype has at least ten counts. The rearrangement links TRBV6-2 or TRBV6-3 to TRBJ2-3; D may be TRBD1 (6 bases). V was pared by 7 bases and J by 2 bases, with 10 bases between. Germline V gene data show CDR1 as MNHEY and CDR2 as SVGEGT. CDR3 size: 13 residues. The CDR3 sequence is CASTGDSTDTQYF. The DNA of the CDR3 is TGTGCCAGCACAGGGGATTCCACAGATACGCAGTATTTT.

The J gene is TRBJ1-2, the V gene TRBV9; TRBD1 matches at 12 bases. The CDR3 spans 18 residues. V trimming: 3 bases; J trimming: 6 bases; junction bases outside the gene matches: 15. Germline CDR1 and CDR2: SGDLS and YYNGEE. CDR3 coding DNA: TGTGCCAGCAGCGCCGAGACCTCCGGGACAGGGGGCGCGAATGGCTACACCTTC. Translation gives CASSAETSGTGGANGYTF.

V is TRBV3-1 and J is TRBJ2-7, with a possible D match to TRBD2 (7 bases). Trimming took off 1 base at V and 1 base at J, with 11 bases between the two ends. This CDR3 contains 15 residues. Germline V lookup: CDR1 LGHDT, CDR2 YNNKEL (reference sequence). The CDR3 nucleotides are TGTGCCAGCAGCCAAGTCGGGGGGCGGTCCTACGAGCAGTACTTC. Translating gives CASSQVGGRSYEQYF.

This clonotype was counted at least ten times. V and J are TRBV11-2 and TRBJ2-3; 10 bases agree with TRBD2. This CDR3 has 18 amino acids. The V and J ends lost 5 bases and 1 base, in that order; junction bases with no gene match: 12. CDR1 SGHAT and CDR2 FQNNGV come from the germline V gene. The CDR3 here is CASSHSLKRGGGTDTQYF. DNA of the CDR3: TGTGCCAGCAGCCACTCTTTGAAGCGGGGGGGCGGCACAGATACGCAGTATTTT.

The chain joins TRBV7-9 to TRBJ2-3; D unresolved. Trimming shortened V by 8 bases and J by 5 bases, and 8 bases separated the two germline ends. CDR3 size: 11 residues. Germline lookup yields CDR1 SEHNR and CDR2 FQNEAQ (reference sequence). As DNA, the CDR3 is TGTGCCAGCCTTCATATAGATACGCAGTATTTT. It is translated as CASLHIDTQYF.